This T cell receptor beta chain originates from a study of Ad26.COV2.S vaccination and SARS-CoV-2 variants. Study-level findings and limits: Non-spike TCR breadth showed similarity between vaccine and placebo recipients.

The protocol was immunoSEQ multiplex PCR, while the TCRdb copy is restricted to in-frame clones and leaves out a portion. The sample consists of 250,000 or so clones, roughly 87% of them appearing once. The J segment lost 5 bases and the V segment lost 5 bases, leaving 7 bases of the junction unmatched. Germline CDR1 is KGHSH and CDR2 is LQKENI. CDR3 length: 14 amino acids. About this clone: The antigen remains unidentified.

The treatment is: over 15 received Ad26.COV2.S at low or high dose, single or two shots; 5 received placebo; per-sample allocation not given. Sampling took place 63 days after the first vaccine or placebo injection. The chain has TRBV18 and TRBJ2-7, with 9 bases aligning to TRBD1. The source material was peripheral blood, sampled in a trial of Ad26.COV2.S vaccine versus placebo. The sequence was collected from a person aged 18-60 years who received the Ad26.COV2.S COVID-19 vaccine or a placebo. This CDR3 reads CASSSGQGSNEQYF. In DNA form, the CDR3 reads TGTGCCAGCTCATCTGGACAGGGGTCCAACGAGCAGTACTTC. Full variable domain (remainder filled in from reference TRBV18 and TRBJ2-7): NAGVMQNPRHLVRRRGQEARLRCSPMKGHSHVYWYRQLPEEGLKFMVYLQKENIIDESGMPKERFSAEFPKEGPSILRIQQVVRGDSAAYFCASSSGQGSNEQYFGPGTRLTVT.